This TCR beta chain was captured in a study of T-cell reconstitution after alpha-beta-depleted transplantation in children (dated by TCRdb to the mid-2010s). Regarding the complete study: T-cell immune reconstitution after TCRalphabeta/CD19-depleted allogeneic hematopoietic cell transplantation in children was quantitatively tracked in the study by means of TCR repertoire profiling.

What this sample's treatment or condition label stands for: allogeneic hematopoietic cell transplantation with graft depleted of TCRalphabeta T cells and CD19 B cells. TCRalphabeta/CD19-depleted allogeneic hematopoietic cell grafts were given to the transplant recipients, all of whom were children. Note on this clonotype: Its antigen is still unknown. No base quality values were provided; no much bigger clone lies one nucleotide off.

The library was generated by PCR. Instrument used: Illumina HiSeq 2500. Molecular barcoding was employed in the preparation of TCR libraries, with unique molecular identifiers being used to normalize TCRbeta repertoire quantification. TCRdb applied fastp at Q25 and MiXCR to the public reads, then kept only in-frame beta chains. Each CDR3 protein appears once, grouped with its most common genes and DNA. The sample table shows 200,000 to 300,000 distinct CDR3 sequences, and roughly a quarter are seen once. The top ten constitute 4.5% to 5.5% of the sample. The germline V gene (reference sequence) yields MNHEY for CDR1 and SMNVEV for CDR2. The CDR3, cysteine through phenylalanine, is 12 amino acids long. The only DNA kept is the CDR3, 36 bases in frame from the first base. The germline V and J ends show losses of 4 bases and 8 bases respectively, and no gene match explains 4 bases of the junction. On the study overall, not on this receptor specifically: In some patients, the high TCRbeta diversity seen at day 60 was put down to recipient T cells and intrathymic progenitors that had survived conditioning. The apparently early alphabetaT-cell count recovery about two months after transplant was reportedly dependent on only several hundred rapidly expanded clones derived from non-depleted graft cells. Hyperexpanded clone frequencies declined over subsequent months; after one year, T-cell counts and TCRbeta diversity were mostly attributed to newly produced T cells.

The TCR was taken from a female patient aged 2-9 years who had a stem cell transplant for congenital amegakaryocytic thrombocytopenia, so the T cells may come from the graft donor. Here the sequenced sample was PBMCs, mostly from graft donor cells, taken 360 days after TCRalphabeta/CD19-depleted stem cell transplant. The V and J genes are TRBV27 and TRBJ1-2; TRBD1 lines up with 7 middle nucleotides. The DNA sequence is TGTGCCAGCAGTTCGCAGGGGGAGGGCTACACCTTC. It codes for CASSSQGEGYTF.